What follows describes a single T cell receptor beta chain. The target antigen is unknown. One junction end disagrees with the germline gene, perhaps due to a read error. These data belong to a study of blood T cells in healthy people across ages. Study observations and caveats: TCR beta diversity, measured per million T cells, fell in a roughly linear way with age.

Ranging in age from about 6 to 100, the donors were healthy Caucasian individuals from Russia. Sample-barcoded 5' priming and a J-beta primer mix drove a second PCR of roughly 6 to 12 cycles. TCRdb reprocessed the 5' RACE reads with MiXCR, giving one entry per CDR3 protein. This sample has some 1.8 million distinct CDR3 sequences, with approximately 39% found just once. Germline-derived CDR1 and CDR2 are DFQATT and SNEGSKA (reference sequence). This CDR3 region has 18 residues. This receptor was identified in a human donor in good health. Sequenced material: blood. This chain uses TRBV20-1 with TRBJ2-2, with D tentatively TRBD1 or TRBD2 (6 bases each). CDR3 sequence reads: CSARDLLGGTPNAGELFF. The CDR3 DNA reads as TGCAGTGCTAGAGATCTCCTTGGGGGGACACCGAACGCCGGGGAGCTGTTTTTT.